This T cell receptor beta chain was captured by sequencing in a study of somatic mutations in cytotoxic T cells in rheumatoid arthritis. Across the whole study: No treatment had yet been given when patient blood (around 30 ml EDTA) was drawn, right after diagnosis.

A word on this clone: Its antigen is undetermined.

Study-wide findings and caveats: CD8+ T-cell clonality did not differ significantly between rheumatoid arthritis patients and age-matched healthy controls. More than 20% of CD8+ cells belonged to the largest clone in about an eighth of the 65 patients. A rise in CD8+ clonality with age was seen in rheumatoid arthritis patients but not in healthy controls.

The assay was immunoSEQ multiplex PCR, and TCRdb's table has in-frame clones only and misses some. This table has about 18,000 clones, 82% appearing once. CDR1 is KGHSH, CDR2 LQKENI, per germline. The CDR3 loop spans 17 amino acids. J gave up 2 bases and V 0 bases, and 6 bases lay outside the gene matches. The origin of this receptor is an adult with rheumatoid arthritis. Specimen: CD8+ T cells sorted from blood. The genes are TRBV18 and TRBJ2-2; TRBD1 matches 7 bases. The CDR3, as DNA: TGTGCCAGCTCACCACCGGTTCCAGGGGGTAACACCGGGGAGCTGTTTTTT. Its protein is CASSPPVPGGNTGELFF.